This T cell receptor (beta chain) was found in a study of blood T cell repertoires in COVID-19. Overall study: Acute-phase and convalescent COVID-19 samples originated in the United States, Italy and Spain. T cells, B-cell-depleted T cells, or PBMCs provided the cDNA or gDNA that served as material.

Germline V gene data show CDR1 as LGHDT and CDR2 as YNNKEL (reference sequence). The CDR3 runs to 14 residues. With 0 bases removed from V and 8 bases from J, the gap between germline ends came to 12 bases. In the original workflow: Nucleated cell number was recorded as an estimate derived from reference gene primer amplification. Generated by immunoSEQ multiplex PCR, the TCRdb table keeps only in-frame clones and is missing some. That table furnishes V, J and clone size, whereas the DNA furnished D and trimming. The table records about 110,000 clones, around 80% of them present only once. The sample taken for sequencing was peripheral blood. This TCR came from a woman aged 55-69 years with acute or convalescent COVID-19. The J gene is TRBJ2-3, the V gene TRBV3-1 (or the pseudogene TRBV3-2); D is perhaps TRBD2 (6 bases). CDR3 nucleotide sequence: TGTGCCAGCAGCCAAGAAGGAGGGGTTGGTACGCAGTATTTT. It is translated as CASSQEGGVGTQYF.